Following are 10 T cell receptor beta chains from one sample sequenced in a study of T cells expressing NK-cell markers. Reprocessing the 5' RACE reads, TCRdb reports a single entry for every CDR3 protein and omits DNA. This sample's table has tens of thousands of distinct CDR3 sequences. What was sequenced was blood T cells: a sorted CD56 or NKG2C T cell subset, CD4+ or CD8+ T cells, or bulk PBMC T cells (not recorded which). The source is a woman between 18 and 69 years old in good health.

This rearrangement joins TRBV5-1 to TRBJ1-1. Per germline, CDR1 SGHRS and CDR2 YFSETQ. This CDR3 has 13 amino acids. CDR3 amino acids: CASSLEGSGEAFF. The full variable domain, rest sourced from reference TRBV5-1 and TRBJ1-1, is KAGVTQTPRYLIKTRGQQVTLSCSPISGHRSVSWYQQTPGQGLQFLFEYFSETQRNKGNFPGRFSGRQFSNSRSEMNVSTLELGDSALYLCASSLEGSGEAFFGQGTRLTVV.

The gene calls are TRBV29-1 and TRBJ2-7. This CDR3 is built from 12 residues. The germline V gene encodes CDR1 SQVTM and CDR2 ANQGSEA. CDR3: CSVEEPSYEQYF.

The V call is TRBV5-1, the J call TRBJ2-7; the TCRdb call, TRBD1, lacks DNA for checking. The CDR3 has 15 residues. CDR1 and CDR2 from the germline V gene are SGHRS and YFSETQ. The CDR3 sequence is CASSVGTGDHYEQYF. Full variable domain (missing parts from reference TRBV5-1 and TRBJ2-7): KAGVTQTPRYLIKTRGQQVTLSCSPISGHRSVSWYQQTPGQGLQFLFEYFSETQRNKGNFPGRFSGRQFSNSRSEMNVSTLELGDSALYLCASSVGTGDHYEQYFGPGTRLTVT.

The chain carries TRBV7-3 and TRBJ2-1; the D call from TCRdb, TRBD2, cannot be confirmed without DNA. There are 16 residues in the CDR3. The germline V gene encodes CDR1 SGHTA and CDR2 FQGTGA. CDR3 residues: CASSLFAGGPLNEQFF. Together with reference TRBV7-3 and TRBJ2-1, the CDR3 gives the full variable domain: GAGVSQTPSNKVTEKGKYVELRCDPISGHTALYWYRQSLGQGPEFLIYFQGTGAADDSGLPNDRFFAVRPEGSVSTLKIQRTERGDSAVYLCASSLFAGGPLNEQFFGPGTRLTVL.

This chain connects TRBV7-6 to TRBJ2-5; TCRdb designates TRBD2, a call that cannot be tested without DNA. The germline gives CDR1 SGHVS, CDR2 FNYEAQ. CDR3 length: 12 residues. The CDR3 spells CAASSAGETQYF.

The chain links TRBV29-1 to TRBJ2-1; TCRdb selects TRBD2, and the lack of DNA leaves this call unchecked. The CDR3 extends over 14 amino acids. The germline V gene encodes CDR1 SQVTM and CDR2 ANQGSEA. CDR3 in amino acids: CSGFGTANDNEQFF.

CDR3 in amino acids: CSASALREGADTGELFF. The V call is TRBV20-1, the J call TRBJ2-2; lacking DNA, the TRBD2 call made by TCRdb goes unchecked. Germline CDR1 reads DFQATT; CDR2 reads SNEGSKA (reference sequence). This CDR3 contains 17 residues.

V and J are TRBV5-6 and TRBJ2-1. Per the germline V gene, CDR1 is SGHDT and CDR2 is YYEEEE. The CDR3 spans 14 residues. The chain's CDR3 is CASSLGLSYNEQFF.

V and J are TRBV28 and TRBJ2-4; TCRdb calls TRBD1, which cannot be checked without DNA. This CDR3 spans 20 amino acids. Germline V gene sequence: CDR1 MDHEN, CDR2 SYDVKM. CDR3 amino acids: CASSFRVLTGAGIAKNIQYF.

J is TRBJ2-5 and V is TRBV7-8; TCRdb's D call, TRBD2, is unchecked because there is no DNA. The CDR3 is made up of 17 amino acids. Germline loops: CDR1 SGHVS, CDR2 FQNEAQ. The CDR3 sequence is CASSLSPLAGVQETQYF.